This TCR beta chain was found in a study of shared T cell receptors in the human thymus. This CDR3 spans 16 amino acids. Trimming stripped 0 bases from V and 4 bases from J, with 15 bases between. CDR1 and CDR2 (germline): LGHNA, YNFKEQ. Profiled with immunoSEQ multiplex PCR; TCRdb holds only in-frame clones, not every one. The sample records over 350,000 clones, over 90% being singletons. The chain has TRBV4-2 and TRBJ1-2; D might be TRBD1 (5 bases). The source of this sequence is a human donor. The material sequenced was thymocytes. The CDR3 is CASSQEGMGRGYGYTF. In DNA, the CDR3 is TGTGCCAGCAGCCAAGAGGGAATGGGGCGCGGCTATGGCTACACCTTC.